The clone carrying this TCR beta chain was seen repeatedly, ten times or more. Its antigen is as yet unknown. In germline, CDR1 is SEHNR, CDR2 FQNEAQ (reference sequence). The CDR3 length is 17 residues. The V end was cut by 5 bases, the J end by 1 base, with 20 bases between. Graves' hyperthyroidism qualified as stable when ophthalmopathy did not progress within 18 months. Patients aged 18 to 65 had newly diagnosed hyperthyroidism that had lasted under 2 months. PBMCs were collected from a 10 ml volume of fresh peripheral blood. Amplification yielded TCR beta CDR3 regions, with RNA transcripts as the source. The HTBI set primed first-round TCR CDR3 RT-PCR. MiXCR, applied by TCRdb to the multiplex PCR reads, yields one record per CDR3 protein. The table has around 180,000 distinct CDR3 sequences, 15% to 20% seen once; the top ten hold roughly 29%. The entry originates in a study of T cells in Graves' hyperthyroidism and ophthalmopathy.

Study results and caveats: Blood also contained most expanded thyroid clonotypes above 0.001.

The receptor was derived from a woman aged 50 to 60 with Graves' hyperthyroidism. Sequenced input: blood. V usage is TRBV7-9 and J usage is TRBJ1-1; TRBD1 is a possible D gene (6 bases). The CDR3 sequence: CASSARGGPKANTEAFF. CDR3 coding DNA: TGTGCCAGCAGCGCCCGCGGGGGGCCGAAAGCGAACACTGAAGCTTTCTTT.